This TCR beta chain was identified in a study of T-cell memory formation after mild COVID-19. Regarding this clonotype: Its antigen is not identified.

The study's findings and limits: Clones that shrank (day 15 to 85) were balanced CD4/CD8, whereas later expanders leaned CD4+.

5'RACE, which relied on constant-segment primers, yielded TCR alpha and TCR beta cDNA libraries carrying sample barcodes and UMIs. TCRdb analysed the 5' RACE reads with MiXCR anew, one entry per CDR3 protein. The data contain about 400,000 distinct CDR3 sequences, 23% of them singletons. V was clipped by 2 bases and J by 7 bases, with 14 bases between them. The CDR3 spans 14 residues. CDR1 KGHSH and CDR2 LQKENI come from the germline V gene. The gene calls are TRBV18 and TRBJ2-5; a possible D gene is TRBD2 (6 bases). The clonotype comes from an adult woman who had mild COVID-19 (a few samples of this study predate the infection). Cell type and time point are not known. The sample comprised PBMCs or a T cell subset sorted from them (not recorded which). The CDR3 sequence is CASSPGGAGGTQYF. CDR3 in DNA: TGTGCCAGCTCACCAGGCGGGGCTGGGGGGACCCAGTACTTC.